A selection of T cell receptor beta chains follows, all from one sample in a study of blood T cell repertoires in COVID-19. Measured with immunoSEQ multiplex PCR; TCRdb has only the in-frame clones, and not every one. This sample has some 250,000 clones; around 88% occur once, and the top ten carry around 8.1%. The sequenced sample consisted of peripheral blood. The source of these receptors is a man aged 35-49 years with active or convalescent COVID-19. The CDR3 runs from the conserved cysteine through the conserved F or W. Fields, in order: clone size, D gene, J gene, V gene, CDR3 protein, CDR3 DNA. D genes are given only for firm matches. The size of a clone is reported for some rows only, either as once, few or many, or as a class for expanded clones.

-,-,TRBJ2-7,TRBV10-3,CAITANGEGKQYF,TGTGCCATCACAGCGAACGGGGAAGGGAAGCAGTACTTC
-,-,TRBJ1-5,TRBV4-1,CASSQDQPGSNQPQHF,TGCGCCAGCAGCCAAGATCAACCGGGGAGCAATCAGCCCCAGCATTTT
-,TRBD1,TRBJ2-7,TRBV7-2,CASSRDRAYEQYF,TGTGCCAGCAGCAGGGACAGAGCATACGAGCAGTACTTC
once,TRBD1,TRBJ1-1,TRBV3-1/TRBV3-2,CASTLGQTNTEAFF,TGTGCCAGCACTTTGGGACAGACCAACACTGAAGCTTTCTTT
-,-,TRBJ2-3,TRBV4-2,CASSHPGDDTDTQYF,TGTGCCAGCAGCCACCCAGGGGACGACACAGATACGCAGTATTTT
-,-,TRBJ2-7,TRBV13,CASSSTQGSAYEQYF,TGTGCCAGCAGCTCGACCCAGGGGTCGGCCTACGAGCAGTACTTC
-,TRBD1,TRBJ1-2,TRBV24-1,CATSDSGTGKVNYGYTF,TGTGCCACCAGTGACTCCGGGACAGGGAAAGTGAACTATGGCTACACCTTC
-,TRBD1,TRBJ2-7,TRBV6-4,CASSAPRGQGSYEQYF,TGTGCCAGCAGTGCCCCCCGGGGACAGGGTTCCTACGAGCAGTACTTC
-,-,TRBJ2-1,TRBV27,CASSFASVSSYNEQFF,TGTGCCAGCAGTTTCGCTAGCGTCAGCTCCTACAATGAGCAGTTCTTC
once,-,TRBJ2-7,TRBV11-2,CASSLAGVTYEQYF,TGTGCCAGCAGCTTAGCCGGGGTGACCTACGAGCAGTACTTC
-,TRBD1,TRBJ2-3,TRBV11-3,CASSYRQGADTQYF,TGTGCCAGCAGCTACCGACAGGGGGCAGATACGCAGTATTTT
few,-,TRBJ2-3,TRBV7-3,CASSSRGIGTDTQYF,TGTGCCAGCAGCTCCCGGGGTATAGGCACAGATACGCAGTATTTT
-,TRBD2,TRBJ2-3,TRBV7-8,CASSWSGTRGTDTQYF,TGTGCCAGCAGCTGGAGTGGGACTAGAGGGACAGATACGCAGTATTTT
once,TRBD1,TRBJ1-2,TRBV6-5,CASTPGQAFGYTF,TGTGCCAGCACCCCGGGACAGGCCTTCGGCTACACCTTC
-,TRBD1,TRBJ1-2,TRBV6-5,CASSRTGQDGYTF,TGTGCCAGCTCCAGGACAGGGCAGGATGGCTACACCTTC
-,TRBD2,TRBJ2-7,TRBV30,CAWSRLAGASYEQYF,TGTGCCTGGAGTCGTCTAGCGGGAGCCTCTTACGAGCAGTACTTC
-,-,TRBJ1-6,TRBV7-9,CASSAEPQAMNSPLHF,TGTGCCAGCAGCGCCGAGCCACAGGCTATGAATTCACCCCTCCACTTT
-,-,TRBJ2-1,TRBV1,CTSSQDLRLVEQFF,TGCACCAGCAGCCAAGATCTGAGACTGGTCGAGCAGTTCTTC
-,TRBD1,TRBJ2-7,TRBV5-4,CASSWKGAYEQYF,TGTGCCAGCAGCTGGAAGGGGGCTTACGAGCAGTACTTC
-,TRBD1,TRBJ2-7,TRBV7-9,CASSLDRGEQYF,TGTGCCAGCAGCTTAGACAGGGGCGAGCAGTACTTC
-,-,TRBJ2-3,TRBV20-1,CSASRGGFSTDTQYF,TGCAGTGCCAGTAGAGGGGGTTTTAGCACAGATACGCAGTATTTT
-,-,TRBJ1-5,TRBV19,CASIPGFSNQPQHF,TGTGCCAGTATTCCGGGATTTAGCAATCAGCCCCAGCATTTT
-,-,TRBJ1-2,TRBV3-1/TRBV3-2,CASSHWATSYGYTF,TGTGCCAGCAGCCACTGGGCAACCTCCTATGGCTACACCTTC
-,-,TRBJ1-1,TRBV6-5,CASSSGTHTEAFF,TGTGCCAGCAGTTCCGGGACACACACTGAAGCTTTCTTT